The 5 T cell receptor beta chains given below trace back to one sample, sequenced in a study of T cell responses to AZD1222 COVID-19 vaccine. Libraries were prepared by immunoSEQ multiplex PCR; TCRdb keeps only in-frame clonotypes and omits some of them. The sample carries 90,000 to 120,000 clones, 87% recorded once. Here the sequenced sample was peripheral blood, taken 28 days after the second AZD1222 dose. The receptors here all came from an adult who received the AZD1222 COVID-19 vaccine.

Only one count was recorded for this clone. The DNA is left out, because the CDR3 cannot be placed on it with certainty; the CDR3 is given as TCRdb lists it. V is TRBV9 and J is TRBJ1-1; whether TRBD1, the table's D call, matches the DNA was not checked. A total of 13 residues make up the CDR3, ends included. Germline V gene data show CDR1 as SGDLS and CDR2 as YYNGEE. The CDR3 sequence is CASSVGSGAATFF.

The chain couples TRBV19 to TRBJ1-5; D is ambiguous. Germline CDR1 reads LNHDA; CDR2 reads SQIVND (reference sequence). The CDR3 covers 16 residues. Between the trimmed V and J ends, which lost 5 bases and 2 bases, there was a span of 16 bases. In DNA, the CDR3 is TGTGCCAGTAGTCTTTCGGGGAGAAGGGGCAATCAGCCCCAGCATTTT. This sequence encodes CASSLSGRRGNQPQHF.

This chain connects TRBV29-1 to TRBJ1-2; 11 bases align to TRBD1. The V gene end was trimmed by 6 bases and the J gene end by 2 bases; junction bases not matched to a gene: 5. Per germline, CDR1 SQVTM and CDR2 ANQGSEA. The CDR3 totals 14 residues. As DNA, the CDR3 is TGCAGCGTCGCCGGGACAGGGGGAAACTATGGCTACACCTTC. Encoded protein: CSVAGTGGNYGYTF.

The V call is TRBV19, the J call TRBJ1-6; 7 bases match TRBD1. The CDR3 runs 18 residues. V lost 6 bases, J lost 7 bases, and 18 bases stayed unmatched. The germline gives CDR1 LNHDA, CDR2 SQIVND (reference sequence). CDR3: CASSQGDRAGRMNSPLHF. The CDR3 DNA sequence: TGTGCCAGTAGCCAGGGCGACAGGGCTGGGCGGATGAATTCACCCCTCCACTTT.

This chain links TRBV5-5 with TRBJ1-3, with TRBD1 as a possible D gene (5 bases). V shed 5 bases and J shed 2 bases, with 11 bases lying between them. Germline assignment: CDR1 SGHKS and CDR2 YYEKEE (reference sequence). This CDR3 region has 14 residues. The DNA of the CDR3 is TGTGCCAGCAGGCAAGGGGTCGCTGGAAACACCATATATTTT. Protein product: CASRQGVAGNTIYF.